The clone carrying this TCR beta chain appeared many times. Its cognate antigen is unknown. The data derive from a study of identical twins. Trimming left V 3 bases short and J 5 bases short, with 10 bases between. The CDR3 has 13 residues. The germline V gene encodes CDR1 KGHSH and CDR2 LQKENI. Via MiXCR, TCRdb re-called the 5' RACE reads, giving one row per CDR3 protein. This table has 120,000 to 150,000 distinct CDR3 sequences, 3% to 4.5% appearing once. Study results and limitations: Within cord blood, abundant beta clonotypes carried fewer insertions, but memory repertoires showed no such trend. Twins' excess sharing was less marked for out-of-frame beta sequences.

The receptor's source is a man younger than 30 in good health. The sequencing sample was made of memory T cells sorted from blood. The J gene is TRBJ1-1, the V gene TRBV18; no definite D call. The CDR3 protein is CASSPYEGTEAFF. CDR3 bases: TGTGCCAGCTCACCCTACGAGGGTACTGAAGCTTTCTTT.